One TCR beta chain is described in this entry. This clone showed up just once. Its cognate antigen has yet to be identified. The input lacks base qualities; no much larger clone sits a single base away. Each collaborating institution followed its own protocols to collect whole blood in K2EDTA tubes. Collaborator samples were shipped for TCRbeta analysis as frozen whole blood, isolated PBMCs, or DNA extracted from either sample type. TCRbeta CDR3 regions were amplified from genomic DNA by means of the immunoSEQ Assay, a bias-controlled multiplex PCR. Per the source publication's procedure: The number of nucleated cells in each sample was estimated from the amplification of reference gene primers within the assay. To quantify the absolute abundance of each unique TCRbeta CDR3 rearrangement, sequence reads were collapsed and filtered. Productive Simpson clonality was computed per sample as the square root of Simpson's diversity index over productive rearrangements. Drawn from immuneACCESS, this table holds only the in-frame rearrangements with V and J called that TCRdb kept. Clones are partly lost; checked studies trace under half to an unresolved V gene and leave the rest unexplained. The V and J calls and clone size were taken over from that table, and D and trimming were inferred from the DNA. For this sample there are under 100,000 clones; roughly 86% appear just once. The ten most abundant clones make up about 18% of the sample.

Inclusive of the bounding cysteine and phenylalanine, the CDR3 is 14 residues long. Only the CDR3 portion is preserved as DNA: 42 bases, with reading frame beginning at the first base. The germline V gene gives CDR1 as MNHEY and CDR2 as SVGEGT. V has 5 bases trimmed and J has 1 base trimmed; junction bases matching no gene number 2. This specimen belongs to a study of blood T cell repertoires in COVID-19 (dated by TCRdb to the early 2020s). Describing the broader study: The collaborator samples originated in the United States, Italy and Spain and spanned the acute and convalescent phases of COVID-19. The prospective study material was composed of cDNA or gDNA derived from T cells, B-cell-depleted T cells, or PBMCs. Subjects who had been exposed to COVID-19, were actively infected with it, or had recovered from it provided the deeply sampled blood TCRbeta repertoires that made up the dataset. Where available, HLA class I and class II types were taken from metadata supplied by the sample provider and were not determined by assay-based typing. Samples came from the ongoing ImmuneRACE study (first 160 participants) plus 1,254 subjects from 6 global collaborators. The repertoires were released in a freely available public database intended as a resource for research on the immune response to SARS-CoV-2. The sample metadata nearly always contained a de-identified subject ID, COVID-19 status, age in years and sex. Broad study findings and their caveats: Clinical and demographic metadata were provided uncurated, with the amount varying by source and participant.

Input material: peripheral blood. The source of this sequence is a human donor in a cohort sampled during active COVID-19. The rearrangement joined TRBV6-2 or TRBV6-3 to TRBJ1-5; TRBD1 fits 7 bases in the junction. The CDR3 is CASSPQGSNQPQHF. DNA sequence: TGTGCCAGCAGTCCACAGGGGAGCAATCAGCCCCAGCATTTT.